This is a list of T cell receptor beta chains from one sample in a study of identical twins. Each CDR3 protein gets one entry after TCRdb re-called the 5' RACE reads with MiXCR. The sample records about 530,000 distinct CDR3 sequences, about 20% being singletons. The same specimen was also included in a second study, on yellow fever vaccine responses in identical twins.

Input material: CD4+ T cells sorted from blood. Receptors originate from a woman aged 18-29 years in good health. CDR3s leave out the opening cysteine and the closing phenylalanine or tryptophan.

ASTLGREALWETQY,TRBJ2-5,TRBV12-3/TRBV12-4
ASSLRGARYEQY,TRBJ2-7,TRBV28
ASSKRAVWPDTQY,TRBJ2-3,TRBV2
ASSHPTGASYEQY,TRBJ2-7,TRBV5-1
ASSPGFQDRLSGANVLT,TRBJ2-6,TRBV11-1
ASSLGPLRGTDTQY,TRBJ2-3,TRBV7-2
ASSPPGGISSYEQY,TRBJ2-7,TRBV18
ASSLSSALYAVNSGNTIY,TRBJ1-3,TRBV5-1
ASSLKTAYNEQF,TRBJ2-1,TRBV7-6
ASSPVSGVAVEQF,TRBJ2-1,TRBV12-3/TRBV12-4
ASSLVYRGIDEQY,TRBJ2-7,TRBV5-1
ASSDSHTSGRNYEQY,TRBJ2-7,TRBV25-1
ASSTEGVPGLGYGYT,TRBJ1-2,TRBV5-1
ASSLLAGGFGEQF,TRBJ2-1,TRBV5-6
ATSSAGLLLSETQY,TRBJ2-5,TRBV15
SAREGAGELF,TRBJ2-2,TRBV20-1
SVAAGTGYFYEQY,TRBJ2-7,TRBV29-1
SARGQGPETQY,TRBJ2-5,TRBV20-1
AISGHSNTEAF,TRBJ1-1,TRBV10-3
ASSQGQGYEQY,TRBJ2-7,TRBV18
ASSLVPKNIQY,TRBJ2-4,TRBV11-2
ASSYSGNNEQF,TRBJ2-1,TRBV5-1
SARTRLAGVGTGELF,TRBJ2-2,TRBV29-1
ASSYPTGEARIQETQY,TRBJ2-5,TRBV9
ASSLGQGGPFTDTQY,TRBJ2-3,TRBV5-1
ATSRDHGRAREQF,TRBJ2-1,TRBV15
ASSLELAGQNNEQF,TRBJ2-1,TRBV5-1
ASSFQTSGSNNEQF,TRBJ2-1,TRBV6-5
ASSLRDNHQETQY,TRBJ2-5,TRBV7-9
CARDTASGRFGDEQF,TRBJ2-1,TRBV20-1
SVGLVVRRETQY,TRBJ2-5,TRBV29-1
SVGLAVSDTQY,TRBJ2-3,TRBV20-1
ATSDPTGRRDDSEQF,TRBJ2-1,TRBV24-1
ASKSRRETQY,TRBJ2-5,TRBV6-5
ASSPLAGRAGEQF,TRBJ2-1,TRBV3-1
ASSSLGDSTDTQY,TRBJ2-3,TRBV5-1
ASSATGLAGEETQY,TRBJ2-5,TRBV5-1
ATSTKLPGTYNEQF,TRBJ2-1,TRBV15
ASSARQGHNTEAF,TRBJ1-1,TRBV5-1
ASSVFTSGRNEQF,TRBJ2-1,TRBV9
ASSLKILWETQY,TRBJ2-5,TRBV12-3/TRBV12-4
SAILVQETQY,TRBJ2-5,TRBV20-1